This T cell receptor (beta chain) appears in the sequencing data of a study of CD8+ T cells in alopecia areata. Study conclusions and caveats: Sequences from scalp samples also cover resident alphabeta T cells of normal skin.

Once RNA had been extracted, it was reverse transcribed into cDNA to act as the sequencing template. Sequencing was performed with immunoSEQ multiplex PCR; in TCRdb, only in-frame clones are kept and a portion is missing. Of some 110,000 clones listed, roughly 63% are singletons. Treatment noted: oral pan-JAK inhibitor, 5-10 mg twice daily. The investigators collected lesional scalp punch biopsies and peripheral blood from alopecia areata patients. Germline V CDR1 and CDR2: SQVTM, ANQGSEA. The V end lost 2 bases, the J end lost 3 bases, and 9 bases lay between the germline ends. The CDR3 runs 13 residues. Comments on this clone: Its antigen is unidentified.

The TCR was taken from a human donor with alopecia areata. The rearrangement joins TRBV29-1 to TRBJ2-3; TRBD2 might be the D (6 bases). This specimen was CD8+ T cells sorted from blood, taken at week 4, from a patient treated with tofacitinib. The CDR3 reads CSVEPGGTDTQYF. The CDR3 coding sequence is TGCAGCGTTGAACCCGGAGGGACAGATACGCAGTATTTT.